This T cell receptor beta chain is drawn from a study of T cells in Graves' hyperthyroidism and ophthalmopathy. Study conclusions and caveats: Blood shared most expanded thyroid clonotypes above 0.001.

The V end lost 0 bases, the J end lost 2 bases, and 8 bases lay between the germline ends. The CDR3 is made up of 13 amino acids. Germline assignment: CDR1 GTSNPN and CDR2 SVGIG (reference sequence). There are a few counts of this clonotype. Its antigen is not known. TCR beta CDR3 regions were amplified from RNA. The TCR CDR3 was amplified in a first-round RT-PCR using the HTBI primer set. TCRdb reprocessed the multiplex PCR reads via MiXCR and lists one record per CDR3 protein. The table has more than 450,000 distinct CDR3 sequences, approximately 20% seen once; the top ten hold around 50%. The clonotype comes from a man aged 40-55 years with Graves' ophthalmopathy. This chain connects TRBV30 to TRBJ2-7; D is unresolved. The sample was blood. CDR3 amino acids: CAWSVHETYEQYF. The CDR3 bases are TGTGCCTGGAGTGTACACGAGACCTACGAGCAGTACTTC.